Below, 30 T cell receptor beta chains from the same sample are listed, as sequenced in a study of CD8 T cells in Susac syndrome. With random hexamers, about 0.45 to 1 ug RNA was reverse transcribed. Via MiXCR, TCRdb re-called the immunoSEQ multiplex PCR reads, giving one row per CDR3 protein. This table holds 120,000 to 150,000 distinct CDR3 sequences, 95% found once. Sequences were obtained from CD4+ T cells from PBMCs. Receptor source: a human donor with multiple sclerosis.

This clonotype was seen only a few times. The CDR3: CSARAPLNYGYTF. DNA for the CDR3: TGCAGTGCTAGAGCTCCTTTAAACTATGGCTACACCTTC. The V gene is TRBV20-1, the J gene TRBJ1-2; no clear D. V dropped 1 base and J dropped 2 bases, with 8 bases sitting between them. Looked up from germline, CDR1 is DFQATT and CDR2 is SNEGSKA (reference sequence). The CDR3 length is 13 residues.

The chain links TRBV24-1 to TRBJ2-3; perhaps TRBD2 as D (6 bases). The CDR3 is 14 residues long. V was cut by 5 bases and J by 6 bases, with 14 bases left in between. The germline V gene has CDR1 KGHDR and CDR2 SFDVKD. As DNA, the CDR3 is TGTGCCACCAGTGTTGTAGGAGGGGTGGATACGCAGTATTTT. The encoded protein is CATSVVGGVDTQYF.

CDR3 DNA sequence: TGCGGCAGCCGGGACAGCTCCTACGAGCAGTACTTC. Encoded protein: CGSRDSSYEQYF. J is TRBJ2-7 and V is TRBV20-1, with 7 bases identical to TRBD1. The germline V gene has CDR1 DFQATT and CDR2 SNEGSKA (reference sequence). The CDR3 sequence is 12 residues long.

The V call is TRBV20-1, the J call TRBJ2-7; 7 bases are a match to TRBD2. This CDR3 spans 18 amino acids. Germline lookup yields CDR1 DFQATT and CDR2 SNEGSKA (reference sequence). Trimming removed 1 base from V and 0 bases from J; junction bases left unmatched: 15. CDR3 nucleotides: TGCAGTGCTAGAGGGGGGGGGACCCGACGCACTAACTCCTACGAGCAGTACTTC. This sequence encodes CSARGGGTRRTNSYEQYF.

This clonotype was picked up one time. This chain links TRBV4-3 with TRBJ2-3, with TRBD2 identical over 11 bases. CDR1 is LGHNA and CDR2 is YSLEER in the germline V gene. The V gene end was trimmed by 8 bases and the J gene end by 0 bases; junction bases not matched to a gene: 10. This CDR3 is built from 17 residues. This CDR3 is CASSELAGGLSTDTQYF. In nucleotides, the CDR3 is TGCGCCAGCTCGGAGCTAGCGGGGGGCCTGAGCACAGATACGCAGTATTTT.

The rearrangement joins TRBV15 to TRBJ2-3; 10 positions match TRBD2. Losses at the gene ends were 3 bases for V and 6 bases for J; bases not matched to a gene: 9. This CDR3 is 16 amino acids long. CDR1 is LNHNV and CDR2 is YYDKDF in the germline V gene (reference sequence). CDR3 residues: CATSRESGGAKDTQYF. CDR3 DNA sequence: TGTGCCACCAGCAGGGAAAGCGGGGGGGCCAAGGATACGCAGTATTTT. Full variable domain (missing parts from reference TRBV15 and TRBJ2-3): DAMVIQNPRYQVTQFGKPVTLSCSQTLNHNVMYWYQQKSSQAPKLLFHYYDKDFNNEADTPDNFQSRRPNTSFCFLDIRSPGLGDTAMYLCATSRESGGAKDTQYFGPGTRLTVL.

J is TRBJ2-7 and V is TRBV6-5; 7 bases line up with TRBD1. The CDR3 extends over 15 amino acids. Trimming at V came to 0 bases and at J to 0 bases, leaving 2 bases not matched to a gene. CDR1 is MNHEY and CDR2 is SVGAGI in the germline V gene. This CDR3 is CASSYSAGGSYEQYF. The CDR3 bases are TGTGCCAGCAGTTACTCGGCAGGGGGCTCCTACGAGCAGTACTTC.

The V call is TRBV21-1, the J call TRBJ1-1; the table's D call of TRBD1 was not tested on the DNA. TRBV21-1 is a pseudogene. The CDR3 runs 17 residues. CDR3 protein: CASSKNLGSLSEVEAFF. The CDR3 DNA sequence: TGTGCCAGCAGCAAAAATCTGGGGAGCCTATCGGAGGTTGAAGCTTTCTTT.

The chain recombines TRBV9 with TRBJ2-5, with D perhaps matching TRBD2 (5 bases). Trimming took off 1 base at V and 2 bases at J, with 12 bases between the two ends. The CDR3 runs to 15 residues. The germline V gene encodes CDR1 SGDLS and CDR2 YYNGEE. The CDR3 coding sequence is TGTGCCAGCAGCGTAAATTCAGCGGTTCAAGAGACCCAGTACTTC. Residues: CASSVNSAVQETQYF.

The chain links TRBV29-1 to TRBJ2-7, with D hard to call. Trimming took 4 bases from V and 3 from J, leaving 10 bases between them. Looked up from germline, CDR1 is SQVTM and CDR2 is ANQGSEA. The CDR3 is made up of 12 amino acids. The CDR3 nucleotides read TGCAGCGTTGCGGCTAGGAGCTACGAGCAGTACTTC. This codes for CSVAARSYEQYF.

This chain connects TRBV12-3 or TRBV12-4 to TRBJ2-1; 9 nucleotides align to TRBD2. The junction had 6 bases not matched to a gene; V was cut back by 3 bases and J by 6 bases. This CDR3 is 15 amino acids long. The CDR3 here is CASSFASGGTNEQFF. CDR3 DNA: TGTGCCAGCAGTTTTGCCAGCGGGGGGACCAATGAGCAGTTCTTC.

The chain uses TRBV30 and TRBJ2-1; D tentatively fits TRBD1 or TRBD2 (6 bases each). V shed 2 bases and J shed 6 bases, with 14 bases lying between them. Germline assignment: CDR1 GTSNPN and CDR2 SVGIG (reference sequence). CDR3 size: 14 residues. CDR3: CAWSFGGPGNEQFF. CDR3 sequence (DNA): TGTGCCTGGAGTTTTGGGGGGCCGGGCAATGAGCAGTTCTTC.

V is TRBV20-1 and J is TRBJ2-1, with 12 bases aligning to TRBD2. The CDR3 spans 14 residues. From germline, CDR1 is DFQATT and CDR2 SNEGSKA (reference sequence). V trimming: 5 bases; J trimming: 7 bases; junction bases outside the gene matches: 6. The CDR3 sequence: CSALGTSGSNEQFF. The CDR3 DNA reads as TGCAGTGCTCTCGGGACTAGCGGGTCTAATGAGCAGTTCTTC.

The CDR3 loop reads CASSTVHLSLGVGAETQYF. CDR3 nucleotide sequence: TGTGCCAGCAGTACCGTACACCTCTCACTAGGTGTTGGGGCAGAGACCCAGTACTTC. This chain uses TRBV7-9 with TRBJ2-5, with D perhaps matching TRBD1 or TRBD2 (5 bases each). Trimming stripped 6 bases from V and 4 bases from J, with 30 bases between. The CDR3 is made up of 19 amino acids. Germline V CDR1 and CDR2: SEHNR, FQNEAQ (reference sequence).

The rearrangement uses TRBV5-1 and TRBJ2-5; 10 nucleotides agree with TRBD1. J was trimmed by 5 bases and V by 0 bases; bases with no gene match: 7. The CDR3 runs 16 residues. CDR1 and CDR2 (germline): SGHRS, YFSETQ. CDR3 sequence (DNA): TGCGCCAGCAGCTTGGGAGGGACAGGGGTCCAGGAGACCCAGTACTTC. This translates into CASSLGGTGVQETQYF.

The chain has TRBV7-6 and TRBJ1-2; D is ambiguous. V was clipped by 4 bases and J by 7 bases, with 22 bases between them. Germline CDR1 reads SGHVS; CDR2 reads FNYEAQ. The CDR3 consists of 16 residues. For the CDR3, the DNA is TGTGCCAGCAGCTCACCCTCCGACCTGAGGTTCTTTGGCTACACCTTC. This gives the protein CASSSPSDLRFFGYTF. The variable domain in full, completed from reference TRBV7-6 and TRBJ1-2, reads GAGVSQSPRYKVTKRGQDVALRCDPISGHVSLYWYRQALGQGPEFLTYFNYEAQQDKSGLPNDRFSAERPEGSISTLTIQRTEQRDSAMYRCASSSPSDLRFFGYTFGSGTRLTVV.

The CDR3 DNA reads as TGTGCCAGCAGCTTAGTGTCGGCTTCTGGGGCCAACGTCCTGACTTTC. Translated, it gives CASSLVSASGANVLTF. This chain uses TRBV11-2 with TRBJ2-6, with no clear D. Trimming removed 1 base from V and 1 base from J, with 8 bases in between. This CDR3 is built from 16 residues. The V gene's germline CDR1 is SGHAT and CDR2 FQNNGV.

CDR3 in DNA: TGCGCCAGCAGCCAAGATGGGGCACCCTATAATTCACCCCTCCACTTT. Translation gives CASSQDGAPYNSPLHF. The chain links TRBV4-3 to TRBJ1-6, with a tentative D call TRBD1 (5 bases). Trimming took 0 bases from V and 2 from J, leaving 8 bases between them. Per the germline V gene, CDR1 is LGHNA and CDR2 is YSLEER. The CDR3 consists of 16 residues.

V usage is TRBV5-4 and J usage is TRBJ2-1; 8 positions agree with TRBD2. CDR1 is SGHNT and CDR2 is YYREEE in the germline V gene (reference sequence). This CDR3 has 15 residues. The V and J ends lost 4 bases and 4 bases, in that order; junction bases with no gene match: 7. CDR3 sequence (DNA): TGTGCCAGCAGCGTTAGCGGGGCGACTTACAATGAGCAGTTCTTC. Protein: CASSVSGATYNEQFF.

The chain is built from TRBV5-1 and TRBJ2-7; D is ambiguous. The CDR3 is 13 residues long. Germline V gives CDR1 SGHRS, CDR2 YFSETQ. Trimming pared 0 bases from V and 3 bases from J, leaving 7 bases between. The CDR3 coding sequence is TGCGCCAGCAGCTTGGACGGAAACTACGAGCAGTACTTC. Translating it yields CASSLDGNYEQYF.

The chain recombines TRBV2 with TRBJ2-5; D is unresolved. V was shortened by 1 base and J by 7 bases, with 13 bases between the two germline ends. The CDR3 length is 14 residues. From germline, CDR1 is SNHLY and CDR2 FYNNEI. CDR3 residues: CASSEVHLIGTQYF. The CDR3 coding sequence is TGTGCCAGCAGTGAAGTACACCTTATTGGGACCCAGTACTTC.

The chain has TRBV27 and TRBJ1-2; D is unclear. Germline V gene sequence: CDR1 MNHEY, CDR2 SMNVEV (reference sequence). The length of the CDR3 is 15 residues. Deletions cut 4 bases from V and 0 bases from J, with 12 bases between. As DNA, the CDR3 is TGTGCCAGCAGTTATACAAGGAATCCTAACTATGGCTACACCTTC. Translating it yields CASSYTRNPNYGYTF.

This chain connects TRBV9 to TRBJ2-6; 7 bases are shared with TRBD1. Germline V gene sequence: CDR1 SGDLS, CDR2 YYNGEE. The CDR3 is made up of 17 amino acids. The ends lost 4 bases at V and 2 bases at J; junction bases unmatched: 9. Here the CDR3 reads CASSSQTGLAGANVLTF. CDR3 nucleotides: TGTGCCAGCAGCTCCCAGACAGGGTTGGCTGGGGCCAACGTCCTGACTTTC.

The genes are TRBV20-1 and TRBJ2-7; no definite D call. Germline CDR1 reads DFQATT; CDR2 reads SNEGSKA (reference sequence). The CDR3 has 11 residues. The V end lost 4 bases, the J end lost 8 bases, and 12 bases lay between the germline ends. CDR3 region: CSATSAGKQYF. The DNA of the CDR3 is TGCAGTGCTACGTCGGCAGGCAAGCAGTACTTC.

The rearrangement uses TRBV10-3 and TRBJ1-5; D may be TRBD1 (5 bases). CDR1 is ENHRY, CDR2 SYGVKD, per germline. The CDR3 consists of 14 residues. Trimming removed 2 bases from V and 4 bases from J, with 9 bases in between. The CDR3 protein is CAISEGTENQPQHF. The CDR3 nucleotides are TGTGCCATCAGTGAGGGGACGGAAAATCAGCCCCAGCATTTT.

This clonotype was seen only once. The rearrangement links TRBV12-3 or TRBV12-4 to TRBJ1-5; 8 bases are a match to TRBD1. Losses at the gene ends were 1 base for V and 6 bases for J; bases not matched to a gene: 2. There are 14 residues in the CDR3. This CDR3 reads CASSLGTGTQPQHF. The CDR3 DNA reads as TGTGCCAGCAGTTTAGGGACAGGGACTCAGCCCCAGCATTTT.

The chain combines TRBV15 with TRBJ2-1; possible D gene TRBD2, 6 bases. The CDR3 covers 18 residues. Germline V gene lookup returns CDR1 LNHNV and CDR2 YYDKDF (reference sequence). V lost 0 bases and J 0 bases, leaving 15 bases between the germline ends. In nucleotides, the CDR3 is TGTGCCACCAGCAGAGATCCGGAGGGTCTAAGCTCCTACAATGAGCAGTTCTTC. Translated: CATSRDPEGLSSYNEQFF.

The genes are TRBV29-1 and TRBJ2-4; 9 bases agree with TRBD1. J was trimmed by 6 bases and V by 8 bases; bases with no gene match: 11. CDR1 is SQVTM, CDR2 ANQGSEA, per germline. The CDR3 is made up of 14 amino acids. The CDR3 nucleotides are TGCAGCTCATCCCAGGGACAGGGTGGAAACATTCAGTACTTC. Its protein is CSSSQGQGGNIQYF.

The chain joins TRBV20-1 to TRBJ2-1; the D gene is possibly TRBD2 (6 bases). CDR3 length: 17 amino acids. The V and J ends lost 4 bases and 4 bases respectively, with 23 bases between them. In germline, CDR1 is DFQATT, CDR2 SNEGSKA (reference sequence). The CDR3 bases are TGCAGTGCTACCCCCGAGGGTCGGGAGTATCAGTACAATGAGCAGTTCTTC. Its translation: CSATPEGREYQYNEQFF.

V gene TRBV12-3 or TRBV12-4 combines with J gene TRBJ2-1; TRBD1 matches 7 bases. With V trimmed by 7 bases and J by 0 bases, 9 bases remained unmatched. The CDR3 has 16 amino acids. The DNA of the CDR3 is TGTGCCAGCACCGAGGGGGCTTCTAGCTCCTACAATGAGCAGTTCTTC. Translation: CASTEGASSSYNEQFF.